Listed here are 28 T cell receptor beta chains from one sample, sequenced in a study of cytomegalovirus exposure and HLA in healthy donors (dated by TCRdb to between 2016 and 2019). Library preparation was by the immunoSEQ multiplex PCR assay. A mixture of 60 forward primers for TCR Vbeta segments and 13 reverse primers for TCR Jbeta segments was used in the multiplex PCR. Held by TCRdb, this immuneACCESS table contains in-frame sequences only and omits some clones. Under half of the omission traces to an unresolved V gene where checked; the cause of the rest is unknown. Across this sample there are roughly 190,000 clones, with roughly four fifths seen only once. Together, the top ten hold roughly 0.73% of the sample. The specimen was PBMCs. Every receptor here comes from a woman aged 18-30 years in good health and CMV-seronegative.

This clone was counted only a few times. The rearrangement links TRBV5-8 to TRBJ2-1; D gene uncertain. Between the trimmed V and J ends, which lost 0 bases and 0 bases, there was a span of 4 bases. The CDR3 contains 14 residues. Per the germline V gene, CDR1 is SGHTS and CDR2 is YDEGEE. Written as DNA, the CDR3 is TGTGCCAGCAGCTTGGACAGCTCCTACAATGAGCAGTTCTTC. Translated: CASSLDSSYNEQFF. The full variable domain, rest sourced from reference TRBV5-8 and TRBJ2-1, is EAGVTQSPTHLIKTRGQQATLRCSPISGHTSVYWYQQALGLGLQFLLWYDEGEERNRGNFPPRFSGRQFPNYSSELNVNALELEDSALYLCASSLDSSYNEQFFGPGTRLTVL.

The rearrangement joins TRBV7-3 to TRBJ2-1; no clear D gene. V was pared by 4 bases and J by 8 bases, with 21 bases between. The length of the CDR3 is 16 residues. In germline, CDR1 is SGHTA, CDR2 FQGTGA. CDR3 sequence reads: CASSSLYPSTADEQFF. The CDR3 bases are TGTGCCAGCAGCTCCCTATACCCTTCTACCGCCGATGAGCAGTTCTTC.

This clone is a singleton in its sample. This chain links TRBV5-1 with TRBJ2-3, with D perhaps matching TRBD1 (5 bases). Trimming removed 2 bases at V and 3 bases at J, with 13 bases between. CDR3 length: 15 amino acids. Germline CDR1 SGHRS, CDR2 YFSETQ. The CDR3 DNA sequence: TGCGCCAGCAGCTTAACAGGTGGACGAACAGATACGCAGTATTTT. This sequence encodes CASSLTGGRTDTQYF.

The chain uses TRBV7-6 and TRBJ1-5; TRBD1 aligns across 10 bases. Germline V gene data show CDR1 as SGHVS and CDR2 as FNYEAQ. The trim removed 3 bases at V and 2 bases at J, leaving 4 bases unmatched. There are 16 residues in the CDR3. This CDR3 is CASSLTGGFGNQPQHF. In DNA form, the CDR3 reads TGTGCCAGCAGCTTGACAGGGGGCTTTGGCAATCAGCCCCAGCATTTT.

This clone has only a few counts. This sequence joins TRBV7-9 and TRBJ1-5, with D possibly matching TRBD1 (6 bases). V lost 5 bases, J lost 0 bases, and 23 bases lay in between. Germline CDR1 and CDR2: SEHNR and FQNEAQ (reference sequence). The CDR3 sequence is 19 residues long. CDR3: CASSKGGRRGRDSNQPQHF. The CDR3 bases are TGTGCCAGCAGCAAGGGGGGGAGGCGGGGGAGGGATAGCAATCAGCCCCAGCATTTT.

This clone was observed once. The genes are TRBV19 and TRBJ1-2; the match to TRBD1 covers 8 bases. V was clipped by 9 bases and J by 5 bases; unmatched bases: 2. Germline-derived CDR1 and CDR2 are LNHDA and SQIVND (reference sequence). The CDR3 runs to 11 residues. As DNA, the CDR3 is TGTGCCAGCGGACAGGGTTATGGCTACACCTTC. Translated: CASGQGYGYTF.

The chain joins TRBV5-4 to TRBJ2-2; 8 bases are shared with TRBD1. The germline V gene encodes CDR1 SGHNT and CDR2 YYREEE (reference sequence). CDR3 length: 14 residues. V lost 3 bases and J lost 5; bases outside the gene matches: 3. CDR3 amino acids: CASSYYRGTGELFF. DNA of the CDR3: TGTGCCAGCAGCTACTACAGGGGGACCGGGGAGCTGTTTTTT. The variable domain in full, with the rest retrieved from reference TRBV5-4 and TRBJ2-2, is ETGVTQSPTHLIKTRGQQVTLRCSSQSGHNTVSWYQQALGQGPQFIFQYYREEENGRGNFPPRFSGLQFPNYSSELNVNALELDDSALYLCASSYYRGTGELFFGEGSRLTVL.

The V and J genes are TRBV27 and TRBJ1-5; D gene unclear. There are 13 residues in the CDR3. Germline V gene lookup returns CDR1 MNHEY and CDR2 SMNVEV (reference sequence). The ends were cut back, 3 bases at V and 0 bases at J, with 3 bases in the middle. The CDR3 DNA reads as TGTGCCAGCAGTTTCTATAGCAATCAGCCCCAGCATTTT. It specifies CASSFYSNQPQHF.

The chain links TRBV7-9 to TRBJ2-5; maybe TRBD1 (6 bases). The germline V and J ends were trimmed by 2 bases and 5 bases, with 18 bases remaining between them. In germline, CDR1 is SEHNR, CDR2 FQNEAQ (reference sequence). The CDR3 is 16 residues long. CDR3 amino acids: CASSLTNTGLGETQYF. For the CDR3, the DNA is TGTGCCAGCAGCTTAACAAACACAGGGTTGGGGGAGACCCAGTACTTC.

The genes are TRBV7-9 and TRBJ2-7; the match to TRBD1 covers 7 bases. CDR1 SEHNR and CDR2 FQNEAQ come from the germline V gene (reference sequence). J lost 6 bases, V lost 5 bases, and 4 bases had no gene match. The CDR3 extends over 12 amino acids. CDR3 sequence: CASSRGQVEQYF. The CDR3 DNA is TGTGCCAGCAGCCGAGGACAGGTCGAGCAGTACTTC.

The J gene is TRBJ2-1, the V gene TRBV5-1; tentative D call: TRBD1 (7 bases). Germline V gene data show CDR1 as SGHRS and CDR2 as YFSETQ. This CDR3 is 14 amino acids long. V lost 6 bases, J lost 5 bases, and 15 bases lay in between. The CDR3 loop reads CASTGGQPHNEQFF. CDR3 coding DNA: TGCGCCAGCACCGGGGGACAGCCACACAATGAGCAGTTCTTC. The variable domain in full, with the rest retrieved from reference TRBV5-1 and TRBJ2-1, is KAGVTQTPRYLIKTRGQQVTLSCSPISGHRSVSWYQQTPGQGLQFLFEYFSETQRNKGNFPGRFSGRQFSNSRSEMNVSTLELGDSALYLCASTGGQPHNEQFFGPGTRLTVL.

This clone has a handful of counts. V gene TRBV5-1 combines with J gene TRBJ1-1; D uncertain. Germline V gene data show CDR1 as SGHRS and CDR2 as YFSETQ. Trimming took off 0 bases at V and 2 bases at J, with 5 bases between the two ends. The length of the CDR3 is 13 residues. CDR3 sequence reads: CASSLAYNTEAFF. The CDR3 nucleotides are TGCGCCAGCAGCTTGGCGTATAACACTGAAGCTTTCTTT.

DNA for the CDR3: TGTGCCATCAGTGAGTCAGGGGCCAATGAAAAACTGTTTTTT. Amino acid sequence: CAISESGANEKLFF. The chain is built from TRBV10-3 and TRBJ1-4, with a possible D match to TRBD1 (5 bases). V was clipped by 0 bases and J by 5 bases, with 7 bases between them. Germline loops: CDR1 ENHRY, CDR2 SYGVKD. This CDR3 contains 14 residues.

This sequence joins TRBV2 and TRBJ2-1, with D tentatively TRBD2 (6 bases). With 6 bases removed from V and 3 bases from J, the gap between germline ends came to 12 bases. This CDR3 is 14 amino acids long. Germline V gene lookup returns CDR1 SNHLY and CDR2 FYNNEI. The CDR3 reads CASSISGGYNEQFF. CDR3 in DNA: TGTGCCAGCAGCATTAGCGGCGGCTACAATGAGCAGTTCTTC.

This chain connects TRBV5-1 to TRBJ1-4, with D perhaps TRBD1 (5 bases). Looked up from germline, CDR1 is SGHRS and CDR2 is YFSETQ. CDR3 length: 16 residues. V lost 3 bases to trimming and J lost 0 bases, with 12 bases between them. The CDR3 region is CASSWTSGATNEKLFF. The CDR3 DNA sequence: TGCGCCAGCAGCTGGACGTCGGGGGCAACTAATGAAAAACTGTTTTTT.

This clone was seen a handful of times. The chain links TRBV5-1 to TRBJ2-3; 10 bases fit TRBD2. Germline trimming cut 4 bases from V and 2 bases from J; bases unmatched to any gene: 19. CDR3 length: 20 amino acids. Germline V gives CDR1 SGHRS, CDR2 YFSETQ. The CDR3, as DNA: TGCGCCAGCAGCATACGGAGGACTAGCGGAAATTACCCAACCACAGATACGCAGTATTTT. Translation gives CASSIRRTSGNYPTTDTQYF.

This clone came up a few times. CDR3 sequence reads: CASSLQGLSNSPLHF. For the CDR3, the DNA is TGTGCCAGCAGTCTACAGGGTTTGAGCAATTCACCCCTCCACTTT. The rearrangement uses TRBV27 and TRBJ1-6; a possible D gene is TRBD1 (6 bases). The V gene's germline CDR1 is MNHEY and CDR2 SMNVEV (reference sequence). V lost 5 bases to trimming and J lost 7 bases, with 15 bases between them. CDR3 length: 15 residues.

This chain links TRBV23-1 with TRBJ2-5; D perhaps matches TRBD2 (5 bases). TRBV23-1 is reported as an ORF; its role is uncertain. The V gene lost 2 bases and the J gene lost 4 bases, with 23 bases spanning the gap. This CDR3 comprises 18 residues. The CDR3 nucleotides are TGCGCCAGCAGTCAAGAGGGCCATCGAGAAATTGGAGGAGAGACCCAGTACTTC. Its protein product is CASSQEGHREIGGETQYF.

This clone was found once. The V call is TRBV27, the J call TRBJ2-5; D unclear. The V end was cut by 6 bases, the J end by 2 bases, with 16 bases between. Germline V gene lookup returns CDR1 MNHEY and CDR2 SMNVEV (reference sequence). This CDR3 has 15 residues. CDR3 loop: CASSSPGTPQETQYF. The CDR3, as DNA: TGTGCCAGCAGCTCGCCAGGTACCCCGCAAGAGACCCAGTACTTC.

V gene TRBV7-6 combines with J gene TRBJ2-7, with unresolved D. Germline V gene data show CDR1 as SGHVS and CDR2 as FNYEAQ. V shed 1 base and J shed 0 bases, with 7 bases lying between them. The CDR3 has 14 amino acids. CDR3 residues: CASSLDGSSYEQYF. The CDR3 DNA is TGTGCCAGCAGCTTAGACGGTTCCTCCTACGAGCAGTACTTC. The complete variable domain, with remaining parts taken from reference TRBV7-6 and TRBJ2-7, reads GAGVSQSPRYKVTKRGQDVALRCDPISGHVSLYWYRQALGQGPEFLTYFNYEAQQDKSGLPNDRFSAERPEGSISTLTIQRTEQRDSAMYRCASSLDGSSYEQYFGPGTRLTVT.

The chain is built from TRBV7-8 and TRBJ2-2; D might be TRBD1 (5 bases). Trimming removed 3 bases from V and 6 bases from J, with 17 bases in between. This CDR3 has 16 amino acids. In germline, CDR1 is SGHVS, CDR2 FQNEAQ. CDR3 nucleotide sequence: TGTGCCAGCAGCTTGGGCGGACAATTTTCCGCCGGGGAGCTGTTTTTT. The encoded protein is CASSLGGQFSAGELFF. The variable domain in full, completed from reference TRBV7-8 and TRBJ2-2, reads GAGVSQSPRYKVAKRGQDVALRCDPISGHVSLFWYQQALGQGPEFLTYFQNEAQLDKSGLPSDRFFAERPEGSVSTLKIQRTQQEDSAVYLCASSLGGQFSAGELFFGEGSRLTVL.

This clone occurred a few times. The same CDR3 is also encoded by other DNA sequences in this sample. CDR3 in DNA: TGTGCCAGTAGTCTAAGCGGGAGTTCCTACAATGAGCAGTTCTTC. This sequence encodes CASSLSGSSYNEQFF. The V gene is TRBV19, the J gene TRBJ2-1; 8 bases fit TRBD2. From germline, CDR1 is LNHDA and CDR2 SQIVND (reference sequence). The J segment lost 1 base and the V segment lost 5 bases, leaving 4 bases of the junction unmatched. There are 15 residues in the CDR3.

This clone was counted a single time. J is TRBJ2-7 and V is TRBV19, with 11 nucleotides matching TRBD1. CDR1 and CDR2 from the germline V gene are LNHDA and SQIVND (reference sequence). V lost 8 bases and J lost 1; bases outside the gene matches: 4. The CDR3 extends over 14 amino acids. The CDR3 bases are TGTGCCAGTGCGGGACAGGGGGATTCCTACGAGCAGTACTTC. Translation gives CASAGQGDSYEQYF.

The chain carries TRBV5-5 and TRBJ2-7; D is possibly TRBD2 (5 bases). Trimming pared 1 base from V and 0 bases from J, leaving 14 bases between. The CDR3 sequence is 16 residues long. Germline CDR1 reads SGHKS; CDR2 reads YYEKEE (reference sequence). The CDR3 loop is CASSLRRGDNSYEQYF. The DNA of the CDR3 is TGTGCCAGCAGCTTGAGACGGGGAGATAACTCCTACGAGCAGTACTTC.

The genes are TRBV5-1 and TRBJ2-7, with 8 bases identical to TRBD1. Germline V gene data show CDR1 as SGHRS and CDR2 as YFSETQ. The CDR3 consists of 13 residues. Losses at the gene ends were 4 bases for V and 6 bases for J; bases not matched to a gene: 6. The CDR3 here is CASSTGQGGEQYF. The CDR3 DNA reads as TGCGCCAGCAGCACTGGACAGGGCGGCGAGCAGTACTTC.

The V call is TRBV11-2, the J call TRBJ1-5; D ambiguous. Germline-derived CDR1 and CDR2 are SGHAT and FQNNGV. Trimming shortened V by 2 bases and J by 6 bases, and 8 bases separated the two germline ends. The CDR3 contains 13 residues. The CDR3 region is CASSLSGSQPQHF. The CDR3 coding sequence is TGTGCCAGCAGCTTATCCGGTTCTCAGCCCCAGCATTTT.

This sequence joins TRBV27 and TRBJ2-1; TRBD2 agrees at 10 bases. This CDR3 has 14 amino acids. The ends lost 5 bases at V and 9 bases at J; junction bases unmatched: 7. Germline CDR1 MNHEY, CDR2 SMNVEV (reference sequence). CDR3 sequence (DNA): TGTGCCAGCAGTCCAATAGCGGGAGGAGTTGAGCAGTTCTTC. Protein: CASSPIAGGVEQFF.

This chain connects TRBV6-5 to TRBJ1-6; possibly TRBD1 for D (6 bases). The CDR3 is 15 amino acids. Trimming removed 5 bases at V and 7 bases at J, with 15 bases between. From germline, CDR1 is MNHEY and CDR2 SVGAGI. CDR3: CASSNNRVSNSPLHF. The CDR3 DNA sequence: TGTGCCAGCAGTAACAACAGGGTTAGCAATTCACCCCTCCACTTT.